The rows below give T cell receptor beta chains drawn from one sample of a study of CD8+ T cells in alopecia areata. Repertoires were generated with immunoSEQ multiplex PCR, while TCRdb's copy carries only in-frame clones and drops some. This table has about 110,000 clones, approximately 51% appearing once. Source: CD4+ T cells sorted from blood, taken at week 24, from a patient treated with tofacitinib. These receptors came from a human donor with alopecia areata. CDR3s include the opening cysteine and the closing phenylalanine or tryptophan.

V gene: TRBV30; CDR3 protein: CAWRRDRASYEQYF
V gene: TRBV5-1; CDR3 protein: CASTLVRADFNEQFF
V gene: TRBV4-1; CDR3 protein: CASSQPGYNYGYTF
V gene: TRBV7-2; CDR3 protein: CASSLGLAEETQYF
V gene: TRBV2; CDR3 protein: CAGRGLAENDYNEQLF
V gene: TRBV2; CDR3 protein: CASSERVRTVANYGYTF
V gene: TRBV5-6; CDR3 protein: CASSLVRGWSSDTEAFF
V gene: TRBV13; CDR3 protein: CASILLTGSRGYTF
V gene: TRBV7-2; CDR3 protein: CASSLDSERTQYF
V gene: TRBV2; CDR3 protein: CASRRQVDTEAFF
V gene: TRBV30; CDR3 protein: CAWSTRGSKLELFF
V gene: TRBV6-5; CDR3 protein: CASSIYRVNSPLHF
V gene: TRBV30; CDR3 protein: CAWSVSRGYTF
V gene: TRBV7-9; CDR3 protein: CASSSDRLSYNEQFF
V gene: TRBV15; CDR3 protein: CATSRDKNRPVYEQYF
V gene: TRBV30; CDR3 protein: CAWSPDSLNSPLHF